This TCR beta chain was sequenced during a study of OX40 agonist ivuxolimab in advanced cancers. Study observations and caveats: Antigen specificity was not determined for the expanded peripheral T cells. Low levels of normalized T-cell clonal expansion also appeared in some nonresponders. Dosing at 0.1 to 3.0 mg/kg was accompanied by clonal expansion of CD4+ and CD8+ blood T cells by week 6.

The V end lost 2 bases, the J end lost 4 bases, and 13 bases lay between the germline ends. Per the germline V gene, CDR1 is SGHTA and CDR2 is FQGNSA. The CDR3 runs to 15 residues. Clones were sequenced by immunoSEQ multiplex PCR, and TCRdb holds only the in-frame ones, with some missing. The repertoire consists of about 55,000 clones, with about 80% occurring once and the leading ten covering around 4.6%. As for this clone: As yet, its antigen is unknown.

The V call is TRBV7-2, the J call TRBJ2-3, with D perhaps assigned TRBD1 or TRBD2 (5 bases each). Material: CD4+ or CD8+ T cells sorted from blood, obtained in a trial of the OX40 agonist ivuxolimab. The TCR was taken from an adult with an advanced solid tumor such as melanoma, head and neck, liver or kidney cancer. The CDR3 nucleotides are TGTGCCAGCAGCTTAATGGGAGCGACAGCAGATACGCAGTATTTT. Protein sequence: CASSLMGATADTQYF.